This T cell receptor (beta chain) was found in a study of CD8 T cells in ankylosing spondylitis. The germline V and J ends were trimmed by 0 bases and 4 bases, with 6 bases remaining between them. Germline V gene lookup returns CDR1 DFQATT and CDR2 SNEGSKA (reference sequence). CDR3 length equals 12 residues. TCRdb reanalysed the 5' RACE reads using MiXCR and keeps one entry per CDR3 protein. In the table there are a few hundred thousand distinct CDR3 sequences, over 15% of which are singletons. This clonotype was observed a handful of times. Its antigen remains unknown. Study outcomes and limitations: What appeared characteristic of ankylosing spondylitis blood was a TCR beta motif of 7 or 8 highly homologous variants. Disease-linked clones bore a CD8+ phenotype, appearing relatively rarely in peripheral blood. As reported, disease-linked clones showed significant enrichment in matched ankylosing spondylitis synovial fluid. Some motif variants were previously reported in reactive arthritis synovial fluid and blood.

The sequence came from a male donor with ankylosing spondylitis or in good health (not recorded which). The chain uses TRBV20-1 and TRBJ1-2; D is undetermined. The sample taken for sequencing was blood, either unsorted or a sorted T cell fraction (not recorded which). The CDR3 nucleotides read TGCAGTGCTAGAGATTCCGGCTATGGCTACACCTTC. This encodes CSARDSGYGYTF.